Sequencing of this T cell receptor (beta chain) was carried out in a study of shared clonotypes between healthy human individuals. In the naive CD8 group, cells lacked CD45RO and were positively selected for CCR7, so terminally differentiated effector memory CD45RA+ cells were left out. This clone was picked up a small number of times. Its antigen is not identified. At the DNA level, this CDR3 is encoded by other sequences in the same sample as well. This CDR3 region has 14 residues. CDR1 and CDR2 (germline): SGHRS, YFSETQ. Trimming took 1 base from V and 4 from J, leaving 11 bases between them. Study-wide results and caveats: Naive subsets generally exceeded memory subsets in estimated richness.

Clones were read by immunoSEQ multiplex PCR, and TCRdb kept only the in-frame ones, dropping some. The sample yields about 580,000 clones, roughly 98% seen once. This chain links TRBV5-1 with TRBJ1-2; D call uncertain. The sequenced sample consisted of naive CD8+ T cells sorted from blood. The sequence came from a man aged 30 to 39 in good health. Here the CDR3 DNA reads TGCGCCAGCAGCTTGAGTGGGTCTGGCTATGGCTACACCTTC. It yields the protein CASSLSGSGYGYTF.